This entry lists 17 T cell receptor beta chains sequenced from one sample in a study of identical twins. TCRdb fed the 5' RACE reads into MiXCR, producing one record per CDR3 protein. Counted here are about 700,000 distinct CDR3 sequences, 8.6% occurring once; the ten biggest clones make up more than 0.75%. The same data also contributed to another study, on yellow fever vaccine responses in identical twins.

Sample: PBMCs. These receptors were collected from a woman aged 18 to 35 in good health.

The rearrangement joins TRBV12-3 or TRBV12-4 to TRBJ2-7; D is possibly TRBD2 (5 bases). Trimming pared 2 bases from V and 0 bases from J, leaving 11 bases between. CDR3 size: 15 residues. The CDR3 region is CASSLSPGLSYEQYF. CDR3 in DNA: TGTGCCAGCAGTTTAAGTCCCGGACTCTCCTACGAGCAGTACTTC.

The V call is TRBV7-9, the J call TRBJ2-5; TRBD1 is a possible D gene (6 bases). The germline V and J ends were trimmed by 4 bases and 5 bases, with 14 bases remaining between them. This CDR3 has 14 residues. The V gene's germline CDR1 is SEHNR and CDR2 FQNEAQ (reference sequence). The chain's CDR3 is CASSSQQGSETQYF. As DNA, the CDR3 is TGTGCCAGCAGCTCCCAACAGGGTTCCGAGACCCAGTACTTC.

This chain uses TRBV20-1 with TRBJ2-3, with TRBD1 matching 10 bases. The CDR3 sequence is 13 residues long. The V gene's germline CDR1 is DFQATT and CDR2 SNEGSKA (reference sequence). J gave up 4 bases and V 6 bases, and 4 bases lay outside the gene matches. The CDR3 DNA reads TGCAGTGCGGGACAGGGGCCTTCAGATACGCAGTATTTT. This sequence encodes CSAGQGPSDTQYF.

This clonotype was recorded a few times. This chain uses TRBV10-3 with TRBJ2-1; D is possibly TRBD1 (6 bases). The CDR3 spans 13 residues. Deletions cut 10 bases from V and 4 bases from J, with 14 bases between. Germline values: CDR1 ENHRY, CDR2 SYGVKD. Here the CDR3 DNA reads TGTGCCACCTGCCCCGGGACATACAATGAGCAGTTCTTC. The encoded protein is CATCPGTYNEQFF.

Only one count was recorded for this clonotype. CDR3 in amino acids: CASSPAWGLGTDTQYF. DNA for the CDR3: TGTGCCAGCTCACCAGCATGGGGGCTTGGCACAGATACGCAGTATTTT. The rearrangement links TRBV18 to TRBJ2-3; TRBD1 might be the D (6 bases). The CDR3 sequence is 16 residues long. CDR1 and CDR2 from the germline V gene are KGHSH and LQKENI. V lost 2 bases, J lost 1 base, and 13 bases lay in between.

This clonotype was seen repeatedly, ten times or more. The rearrangement joins TRBV12-3 or TRBV12-4 to TRBJ2-7, with 9 positions matching TRBD1. The J segment lost 3 bases and the V segment lost 6 bases, leaving 6 bases of the junction unmatched. CDR3 length equals 14 residues. This CDR3 is CASRPGTGSYEQYF. The DNA of the CDR3 is TGTGCCAGCAGGCCCGGGACAGGGAGCTACGAGCAGTACTTC.

The chain employs TRBV29-1 and TRBJ2-5, with 8 bases fitting TRBD1. The germline CDR1 and CDR2 sequences are SQVTM and ANQGSEA. After removal of 5 bases from V and 5 bases from J, the junction contained 10 bases not matched to a gene. The CDR3 spans 14 residues. The CDR3 is CSVLGQGGFETQYF. As DNA, the CDR3 is TGCAGCGTTCTCGGACAGGGAGGATTTGAGACCCAGTACTTC.

Note on this clonotype: A much bigger clone sits one base away, suggesting this may be a read error. This CDR3 reads CASSQELPSGSYKEQFF. The DNA for the CDR3 is TGTGCCAGCAGCCAAGAGTTGCCTAGCGGGAGTTACAAAGAGCAGTTCTTC. J is TRBJ2-1 and V is TRBV4-2; TRBD2 aligns across 10 bases. The CDR3 has 17 residues. Per germline, CDR1 LGHNA and CDR2 YNFKEQ.

The J gene is TRBJ2-5, the V gene TRBV24-1, with D maybe TRBD2 (6 bases). Germline CDR1 reads KGHDR; CDR2 reads SFDVKD. CDR3 length equals 13 residues. The ends were cut back, 6 bases at V and 4 bases at J, with 11 bases in the middle. CDR3 coding DNA: TGTGCCACCAGTAACCCCGGGGGAGAGACCCAGTACTTC. Protein: CATSNPGGETQYF.

This clonotype was detected a few times. The chain has TRBV15 and TRBJ1-5; D perhaps matches TRBD1 (5 bases). V lost 0 bases, J lost 4 bases, and 7 bases lay in between. This CDR3 has 14 residues. The germline gives CDR1 LNHNV, CDR2 YYDKDF (reference sequence). The CDR3 protein is CATSRDGGNQPQHF. CDR3 nucleotide sequence: TGTGCCACCAGCAGAGATGGGGGGAATCAGCCCCAGCATTTT.

The sample holds many counts of this clonotype. The chain couples TRBV6-1 to TRBJ2-7; a weak D match, TRBD1 (6 bases). This CDR3 region has 14 residues. Germline lookup yields CDR1 MNHNS and CDR2 SASEGT. The ends were cut back, 3 bases at V and 6 bases at J, with 15 bases in the middle. Here the CDR3 reads CASSDPGHPREQYF. CDR3 nucleotides: TGTGCCAGCAGTGACCCGGGACACCCCCGCGAGCAGTACTTC.

This clonotype was observed a handful of times. The rearrangement uses TRBV10-3 and TRBJ2-7, with unresolved D. Germline CDR1 is ENHRY and CDR2 is SYGVKD. The CDR3 spans 14 residues. Trimming cost V 10 bases and J 3 bases, with 19 bases left between them. CDR3 nucleotides: TGTGCCACCTGGGCCGAAAAAAATTACTACGAGCAGTACTTC. As protein: CATWAEKNYYEQYF.

This clonotype was seen more than once but under ten times. The gene calls are TRBV29-1 and TRBJ2-3, with 11 bases fitting TRBD2. CDR1 is SQVTM, CDR2 ANQGSEA, per germline. CDR3 length: 12 amino acids. The junction had 6 bases not matched to a gene; V was cut back by 2 bases and J by 14 bases. DNA for the CDR3: TGCAGCGTTGAAAGATTAGCGGGGGGGCGGTATTTT. This codes for CSVERLAGGRYF.

The chain uses TRBV7-8 and TRBJ2-3; the D gene is possibly TRBD2 (5 bases). Germline lookup yields CDR1 SGHVS and CDR2 FQNEAQ. V lost 2 bases to trimming and J lost 2 bases, with 23 bases between them. The CDR3 runs 19 residues. CDR3 DNA sequence: TGTGCCAGCAGCTTACGACTCCCTAGCTCCTTTTCGAACACAGATACGCAGTATTTT. Its protein is CASSLRLPSSFSNTDTQYF.

This clonotype was picked up many times. The J gene is TRBJ1-5, the V gene TRBV4-3; no firm D call. V lost 0 bases to trimming and J lost 2 bases, with 8 bases between them. Per germline, CDR1 LGHNA and CDR2 YSLEER. This CDR3 is built from 15 residues. The CDR3 region has the DNA TGCGCCAGCAGCCAAGATCGAGGCCGCAATCAGCCCCAGCATTTT. Translated: CASSQDRGRNQPQHF.

This clonotype came up a few times. The chain links TRBV7-2 to TRBJ2-1; D is possibly TRBD1 or TRBD2 (5 bases each). The CDR3 loop spans 16 amino acids. V was pared by 4 bases and J by 3 bases, with 16 bases between. CDR1 is SGHTA, CDR2 FQGNSA, per germline. DNA of the CDR3: TGTGCCAGCAGCTCCAAACTCGGGACCGGCTACAATGAGCAGTTCTTC. Residues: CASSSKLGTGYNEQFF.

The chain has TRBV2 and TRBJ1-5; D ambiguous. The CDR3 has 14 residues. CDR1 SNHLY and CDR2 FYNNEI come from the germline V gene. V lost 4 bases and J 5 bases, leaving 12 bases between the germline ends. The DNA for the CDR3 is TGTGCCAGCAGTGGTTTAGCGTCCGATCAGCCCCAGCATTTT. It specifies CASSGLASDQPQHF. The entire variable domain, with the rest obtained from reference TRBV2 and TRBJ1-5, is as follows: EPEVTQTPSHQVTQMGQEVILRCVPISNHLYFYWYRQILGQKVEFLVSFYNNEISEKSEIFDDQFSVERPDGSNFTLKIRSTKLEDSAMYFCASSGLASDQPQHFGDGTRLSIL.